This T cell receptor beta chain was profiled in a study of CD8 T cells in Susac syndrome. For the study at large: Patients with Susac syndrome, at blood draw, were therapy-naive, on corticosteroids, or on intravenous immunoglobulin alone.

General observations from the study: The total CD8+ repertoires yielded around 15 Susac-specific public clones and the CD8+ TEMRA repertoires yielded roughly 5.

With random hexamers, reverse transcription was performed on about 0.5 to 1 ug of RNA. The CDR3 of TCR beta was amplified by immunoSEQ multiplex PCR across 54 Vbeta and 13 Jbeta. TCRdb recomputed calls from the immunoSEQ multiplex PCR reads with MiXCR, one row per CDR3 protein. The data show roughly 52,000 distinct CDR3 sequences, with 95% seen just once and 0.75% held by the top ten. Purification of the CD8+ and CD4+ T cells relied on negative isolation, and TEMRA cells underwent FACS enrichment. Germline CDR1 reads MNHEY; CDR2 reads SMNVEV (reference sequence). Trimming took 5 bases from V and 4 from J, leaving 12 bases between them. The CDR3 is 13 residues long. Points on this clonotype: Its antigen is unidentified.

The TCR originated in a human donor with Susac syndrome. The genes are TRBV27 and TRBJ2-7; TRBD1 might be the D (6 bases). The sequenced sample was CD8+ T cells from PBMCs. The CDR3 sequence: CASSTPQGYEQYF. The CDR3 DNA is TGTGCCAGCAGTACACCCCAGGGGTACGAGCAGTACTTC.